A single sample gave rise to the 25 T cell receptor beta chains below, sequenced in a study of identical twins. From the 5' RACE reads, TCRdb called clonotypes with MiXCR, one entry per CDR3 protein. The sample records some 570,000 distinct CDR3 sequences, approximately 20% being singletons. Another study also made use of these data, one on yellow fever vaccine responses in identical twins.

Sequencing was carried out using CD4+ T cells sorted from blood. The receptor source for this set is a woman in her late teens or twenties in good health.

V usage is TRBV29-1 and J usage is TRBJ2-7; weak D call: TRBD2 (5 bases). The CDR3 has 16 residues. CDR1 SQVTM and CDR2 ANQGSEA come from the germline V gene. Trimming stripped 0 bases from V and 1 base from J, with 16 bases between. The CDR3 protein is CSVEDRASGGSYEQYF. In DNA form, the CDR3 reads TGCAGCGTTGAAGATCGGGCCAGCGGAGGATCCTACGAGCAGTACTTC.

Here the CDR3 reads CSGKLAGNHNEQFF. The CDR3 nucleotides read TGCAGCGGGAAACTAGCGGGGAACCACAATGAGCAGTTCTTC. This chain links TRBV20-1 with TRBJ2-1; 10 nucleotides agree with TRBD2. This CDR3 region has 14 residues. Germline V gives CDR1 DFQATT, CDR2 SNEGSKA (reference sequence).

This clonotype was counted many times. V and J are TRBV20-1 and TRBJ2-3; D possibly corresponds to TRBD1 (7 bases). This CDR3 has 14 residues. In germline, CDR1 is DFQATT, CDR2 SNEGSKA (reference sequence). V was trimmed by 5 bases and J by 2 bases, leaving 14 bases between them. The DNA of the CDR3 is TGCAGTGCTTCCCAGGGGGGCCTCACAGATACGCAGTATTTT. It is translated as CSASQGGLTDTQYF.

The chain recombines TRBV12-3 or TRBV12-4 with TRBJ1-6, with 9 bases identical to TRBD1. J lost 4 bases, V lost 6 bases, and 4 bases had no gene match. The CDR3 runs to 15 residues. The chain's CDR3 is CASRQGAAYNSPLHF. The DNA of the CDR3 is TGTGCCAGCAGACAGGGGGCCGCTTATAATTCACCCCTCCACTTT.

CDR3 protein: CASRPLGGYTDTQYF. DNA of the CDR3: TGCGCCAGCAGACCCTTAGGTGGTTACACAGATACGCAGTATTTT. V is TRBV5-1 and J is TRBJ2-3; D call uncertain. The germline V gene has CDR1 SGHRS and CDR2 YFSETQ. This CDR3 is built from 15 residues. Trimming took 5 bases from V and 2 from J, leaving 15 bases between them.

The genes are TRBV7-2 and TRBJ1-6; D uncertain. The germline V and J ends were trimmed by 1 base and 7 bases, with 11 bases remaining between them. Germline CDR1 SGHTA, CDR2 FQGNSA. The CDR3 is 15 residues long. The CDR3 region is CASSLERGRNSPLHF. The CDR3 DNA reads as TGTGCCAGCAGCTTAGAGAGAGGGAGAAATTCACCCCTCCACTTT.

The chain joins TRBV6-1 to TRBJ2-7, with TRBD2 matching 8 bases. The CDR3 totals 14 residues. Germline CDR1 reads MNHNS; CDR2 reads SASEGT. The V segment lost 6 bases and the J segment 2 bases; nucleotides outside the gene matches: 6. The CDR3 coding sequence is TGTGCCAGCAGGAGCGGGGGTGCCCCCTACGAGCAGTACGTC. It translates to CASRSGGAPYEQYV.

This clonotype has just a few counts. This chain joins TRBV7-2 and TRBJ2-5; 14 positions agree with TRBD2. The CDR3 covers 15 residues. CDR1 is SGHTA, CDR2 FQGNSA, per germline. Trimming removed 5 bases from V and 5 bases from J; junction bases left unmatched: 4. The CDR3 coding sequence is TGTGCCAGCAGCGGGACTAGCGGGAGTTATGAGACCCAGTACTTC. Its protein is CASSGTSGSYETQYF.

V usage is TRBV20-1 and J usage is TRBJ2-7; TRBD1 matches 10 bases. CDR1 DFQATT and CDR2 SNEGSKA come from the germline V gene (reference sequence). Trimming at V came to 3 bases and at J to 5 bases, leaving 4 bases not matched to a gene. The CDR3 loop spans 13 amino acids. CDR3 region: CSARGQGLNEQYF. CDR3 DNA sequence: TGCAGTGCTAGGGGACAGGGGCTAAACGAGCAGTACTTC.

CDR3 sequence reads: CSARASGSVGETQYF. The CDR3 DNA follows: TGCAGTGCTAGGGCTAGCGGGAGTGTTGGCGAGACCCAGTACTTC. The rearrangement links TRBV20-1 to TRBJ2-5; 10 bases are shared with TRBD2. The CDR3 is 15 residues long. V was clipped by 3 bases and J by 5 bases; unmatched bases: 9. The germline CDR1 and CDR2 sequences are DFQATT and SNEGSKA (reference sequence).

This clonotype was seen at least ten times. V usage is TRBV12-3 or TRBV12-4 and J usage is TRBJ2-1, with 9 bases that match TRBD1. With V trimmed by 5 bases and J by 1 base, 3 bases remained unmatched. This CDR3 is built from 15 residues. For the CDR3, the DNA is TGTGCCAGCAGTCCGACAGGGGGGTCCTACAATGAGCAGTTCTTC. Translating it yields CASSPTGGSYNEQFF.

This clonotype has more than one count but fewer than ten. The genes are TRBV18 and TRBJ2-1; D unresolved. V was pared by 0 bases and J by 9 bases, with 12 bases between. Germline V CDR1 and CDR2: KGHSH, LQKENI. The CDR3 is 14 residues long. The CDR3 DNA sequence: TGTGCCAGCTCACCACCCGCAAGCCTCGGTGAGCAGTTCTTC. Its protein is CASSPPASLGEQFF. The entire variable domain, with the rest obtained from reference TRBV18 and TRBJ2-1, is as follows: NAGVMQNPRHLVRRRGQEARLRCSPMKGHSHVYWYRQLPEEGLKFMVYLQKENIIDESGMPKERFSAEFPKEGPSILRIQQVVRGDSAAYFCASSPPASLGEQFFGPGTRLTVL.

The V call is TRBV4-1, the J call TRBJ2-6; a weak D match, TRBD1 (6 bases). Per germline, CDR1 MGHRA and CDR2 YSYEKL. CDR3 length: 16 amino acids. V lost 4 bases and J lost 4, with 14 bases in between. The chain's CDR3 is CASSPGAHSGANVLTF. CDR3 in DNA: TGCGCCAGCAGCCCAGGGGCGCATTCCGGGGCCAACGTCCTGACTTTC.

The V gene is TRBV12-3 or TRBV12-4, the J gene TRBJ2-7; 9 positions match TRBD1. This CDR3 spans 15 amino acids. Trimming took 3 bases from V and 7 from J; bases not matched to a gene: 10. The CDR3 DNA reads as TGTGCCAGCAGTTTTGGGGACAGGGTTTTTCGAGAGCAGTACTTC. This sequence encodes CASSFGDRVFREQYF.

J is TRBJ2-7 and V is TRBV7-9, with 7 positions matching TRBD2. V gave up 8 bases and J gave up 1 base; unmatched junction bases: 14. CDR1 is SEHNR and CDR2 is FQNEAQ in the germline V gene (reference sequence). The CDR3 sequence is 16 residues long. The CDR3 spells CASGGSIADKSYEQYF. Written as DNA, the CDR3 is TGTGCCAGCGGCGGGAGCATAGCGGACAAGTCCTACGAGCAGTACTTC.

The chain joins TRBV5-6 to TRBJ2-1; TRBD1 might be the D (7 bases). Germline V gives CDR1 SGHDT, CDR2 YYEEEE. The CDR3 spans 17 residues. V was pared by 4 bases and J by 0 bases, with 17 bases between. CDR3 nucleotides: TGTGCCAGCAGCCGCGGGACAGCTAAAGCCTCCTACAATGAGCAGTTCTTC. Amino acids: CASSRGTAKASYNEQFF.

This clonotype was found a few times. This chain links TRBV20-1 with TRBJ1-4; tentative D call: TRBD1 (6 bases). CDR3 size: 12 residues. V lost 1 base and J 7 bases, leaving 7 bases between the germline ends. Looked up from germline, CDR1 is DFQATT and CDR2 is SNEGSKA (reference sequence). The CDR3 sequence is CSARAGAEKLFF. The CDR3 bases are TGCAGTGCTAGAGCGGGGGCTGAAAAACTGTTTTTT.

J is TRBJ2-1 and V is TRBV6-4; D is unclear. CDR3 length: 13 amino acids. In germline, CDR1 is MRHNA, CDR2 SNTAGT. Between the trimmed V and J ends, which lost 4 bases and 6 bases, there was a span of 10 bases. CDR3 residues: CASSAASFNEQFF. In DNA, the CDR3 is TGTGCCAGCAGTGCGGCTAGTTTCAATGAGCAGTTCTTC.

Worth noting for this clonotype: One junction end does not reproduce the germline sequence, and a read error may be involved. This chain uses TRBV7-2 with TRBJ2-5, with D hard to call. The CDR3 has 12 amino acids. Germline V gene sequence: CDR1 SGHTA, CDR2 FQGNSA. CDR3 region: CASSSYLVAQCF. CDR3 DNA sequence: TGTGCCAGCAGCTCCTACCTCGTAGCCCAGTGCTTC.

Many counts were recorded for this clonotype. The chain couples TRBV12-3 or TRBV12-4 to TRBJ2-3; TRBD1 aligns across 7 bases. V was pared by 5 bases and J by 2 bases, with 10 bases of the junction left unmatched. The CDR3 has 16 amino acids. The CDR3 here is CASSRGTETYTDTQYF. The CDR3 DNA reads TGTGCCAGCAGTAGAGGGACAGAGACTTACACAGATACGCAGTATTTT.

This clonotype has only a few counts. The chain carries TRBV7-9 and TRBJ2-7; D uncertain. This CDR3 comprises 13 residues. The germline gives CDR1 SEHNR, CDR2 FQNEAQ (reference sequence). Trimming shortened V by 3 bases and J by 0 bases, and 6 bases separated the two germline ends. The chain's CDR3 is CASSFQASYEQYF. CDR3 bases: TGTGCCAGCAGCTTTCAGGCCTCCTACGAGCAGTACTTC.

The chain has TRBV10-2 and TRBJ2-3; TRBD2 is a possible D gene (5 bases). The CDR3 loop spans 17 amino acids. V shed 0 bases and J shed 4 bases, with 17 bases lying between them. CDR1 is WSHSY and CDR2 is SAAADI in the germline V gene. This CDR3 reads CASSESERGKRPDTQYF. CDR3 bases: TGCGCCAGCAGTGAGTCTGAACGGGGAAAACGTCCAGATACGCAGTATTTT.

V usage is TRBV19 and J usage is TRBJ2-7, with 10 bases fitting TRBD1. Germline V gene data show CDR1 as LNHDA and CDR2 as SQIVND (reference sequence). CDR3 length: 15 amino acids. With 4 bases clipped from V and 4 bases from J, the junction kept 7 bases outside the gene matches. CDR3 DNA: TGTGCCAGTAGTAGGGACAGGGGAAAGATTTACGAGCAGTACTTC. Translating it yields CASSRDRGKIYEQYF.

The chain is built from TRBV12-3 or TRBV12-4 and TRBJ1-2; D is unresolved. The CDR3 extends over 13 amino acids. V was cut by 7 bases and J by 4 bases, with 13 bases left in between. The CDR3: CASTPGAVYGYTF. The CDR3, as DNA: TGTGCCAGCACCCCTGGAGCCGTCTATGGCTACACCTTC.

This clonotype has more than one count but fewer than ten. This chain links TRBV20-1 with TRBJ2-7, with a possible D match to TRBD2 (5 bases). The germline CDR1 and CDR2 sequences are DFQATT and SNEGSKA (reference sequence). V was clipped by 6 bases and J by 2 bases, with 14 bases between them. The CDR3 is made up of 13 amino acids. CDR3 in amino acids: CSAAPGFPYEQYV. The CDR3 DNA reads as TGCAGTGCGGCACCGGGGTTTCCCTACGAGCAGTACGTC.